The sequence of this TCR beta chain was determined in a study of tissue T cells after allogeneic stem cell transplantation. Assay used: immunoSEQ multiplex PCR; TCRdb lists only in-frame clones, some missing. The sample has about 22,000 clones, 72% seen once. Broader study findings: Anatomically similar tissues had similar TCR repertoires within each patient.

With respect to this clone: Its matching antigen is unknown. Gene names follow the mouse nomenclature. The observed sequence ends 1 residue before the CDR3 terminus, with the missing tail filled in from the germline J gene.

This CDR3 region has 15 residues. V was clipped by 4 bases and J by 4 bases; unmatched bases: 6. From germline, CDR1 is NSHNY and CDR2 SYGAGN. Specimen: spleen. V gene TRBV13-1 combines with J gene TRBJ2-4; 10 positions agree with TRBD2. This clonotype was sampled from a female BALB/c mouse in good health. The MHC haplotype recorded for the strain is H2-d. CDR3 DNA (partial): TGTGCCAGCAGTCCCCGGACTGGGGGAGAAAACACCTTGTAC. Residues: CASSPRTGGENTLY. The CDR3, in full, reads CASSPRTGGENTLYF.